This entry concerns a single T cell receptor (beta chain). The target antigen is unknown. The source of the sample is a study of monozygotic twins with inflammatory bowel disease. General study results and limits: Support for any single strong IBD-associated signal or clonotype was not found. Inverse Simpson values showed less TCRbeta diversity in IBD patients than in their healthy co-twins.

Eight distinct reactions (per sample) were used to make the cDNA. Template switching incorporated UMIs with a 6-nucleotide sample barcode. TCRdb derives one entry per CDR3 protein from the 5' RACE reads, leaving out DNA. This listing includes around 190,000 distinct CDR3 sequences. The CDR3 contains 13 residues. Germline CDR1 and CDR2: LNHDA and SQIVND (reference sequence). The chain couples TRBV19 to TRBJ1-2. Specimen: blood. The sequence derives from a human donor with ulcerative colitis or Crohn's disease, or a healthy co-twin of an affected twin (not recorded which). CDR3 in amino acids: CASSFETPYGYTF.